This T cell receptor (beta chain) was profiled in a study of shared clonotypes between healthy human individuals. As for this clone: Its cognate antigen is unknown.

Study-wide results and limits: The sharing of 5% to 6.5% of naive CD4 clonotypes was seen across a handful of donors. There were few donors, and this limited the genetic and exposure-history diversity represented. The expectation was that sequencing depth would affect clonotype sharing among donors.

This CDR3 spans 17 amino acids. Germline lookup yields CDR1 MDHEN and CDR2 SYDVKM. The V and J ends lost 6 bases and 5 bases, in that order; junction bases with no gene match: 16. Authors' methods: Because ImmunoSEQ provided only junction sequences with no quality scores, the filtering differed. Profiling relied on immunoSEQ multiplex PCR, and the TCRdb table lists in-frame clones only, not all of them. The D gene and trimming were derived from the DNA, and the V and J assignments and clone size from that table. The sample contains around 2.5 million clones, 80% to 95% of which appear only once. This chain uses TRBV28 with TRBJ1-5, with TRBD1 matching 7 bases. The receptor's source is a man between 18 and 35 years old in good health. Some clones in this sample may be carry-over from other donors' samples. Specimen: naive CD4+ T cells from PBMCs. As to subset: CD45RA+ positively selected. The CDR3 is CASSQFFRGKGYQPQHF. The CDR3 DNA reads TGTGCCAGCAGCCAATTTTTCAGGGGGAAAGGGTATCAGCCCCAGCATTTT.